Presented here are 27 T cell receptor beta chains from one specimen sequenced in a study of cytomegalovirus exposure and HLA in healthy donors. The PCR employed 60 Vbeta primers together with 13 Jbeta primers. Profiling relied on immunoSEQ multiplex PCR, and the TCRdb table lists in-frame clones only, not all of them. The sample shows approximately 160,000 clones, around 80% of them seen only once. The sequenced sample was PBMCs. These receptors were collected from a man aged 18 to 35 in good health and CMV-seronegative.

The chain is built from TRBV14 and TRBJ1-2, with D unresolved. In germline, CDR1 is SGHDN, CDR2 FVKESK. V was pared by 4 bases and J by 2 bases, with 8 bases between. The CDR3 sequence is 13 residues long. The CDR3 spells CASSPRANYGYTF. DNA for the CDR3: TGTGCCAGCAGCCCGAGGGCGAACTATGGCTACACCTTC.

The chain carries TRBV25-1 and TRBJ2-5; 8 bases fit TRBD1. This CDR3 spans 15 amino acids. The J segment lost 2 bases and the V segment lost 10 bases, leaving 12 bases of the junction unmatched. Germline lookup yields CDR1 MGHDK and CDR2 SYGVNS. CDR3 protein: CAILEWTGPQETQYF. CDR3 in DNA: TGTGCCATCCTAGAATGGACAGGGCCTCAAGAGACCCAGTACTTC. Complete variable domain (other parts from reference TRBV25-1 and TRBJ2-5): EADIYQTPRYLVIGTGKKITLECSQTMGHDKMYWYQQDPGMELHLIHYSYGVNSTEKGDLSSESTVSRIRTEHFPLTLESARPSHTSQYLCAILEWTGPQETQYFGPGTRLLVL.

The chain links TRBV6-5 to TRBJ2-1; TRBD2 is a possible D gene (6 bases). This CDR3 is built from 14 residues. V was pared by 2 bases and J by 8 bases, with 13 bases between. The germline V gene has CDR1 MNHEY and CDR2 SVGAGI. CDR3 in DNA: TGTGCCAGCAGTTACGAGTGGGGAGGCGATGAGCAGTTCTTC. Translating it yields CASSYEWGGDEQFF.

The genes are TRBV4-2 and TRBJ1-3; a possible D gene is TRBD1 (5 bases). The CDR3 runs 15 residues. The V end was cut by 1 base, the J end by 2 bases, with 9 bases between. CDR1 LGHNA and CDR2 YNFKEQ come from the germline V gene. The CDR3 is CASSQATTAGNTIYF. The DNA of the CDR3 is TGTGCCAGCAGCCAAGCGACGACAGCTGGAAACACCATATATTTT.

In this sample, this clone turned up a few times. This chain uses TRBV7-2 with TRBJ2-7; 8 bases map to TRBD2. The CDR3 consists of 14 residues. The V gene end was trimmed by 5 bases and the J gene end by 6 bases; junction bases not matched to a gene: 9. The germline gives CDR1 SGHTA, CDR2 FQGNSA. The CDR3 coding sequence is TGTGCCAGCAGCCCACAAGCGGGAGTGGGCGAGCAGTACTTC. Translated, it gives CASSPQAGVGEQYF. Using reference TRBV7-2 and TRBJ2-7 for the parts outside the CDR3, the full variable domain is GAGVSQSPSNKVTEKGKDVELRCDPISGHTALYWYRQSLGQGLEFLIYFQGNSAPDKSGLPSDRFSAERTGGSVSTLTIQRTQQEDSAVYLCASSPQAGVGEQYFGPGTRLTVT.

The V gene is TRBV18, the J gene TRBJ2-1, with 7 nucleotides matching TRBD1. There are 15 residues in the CDR3. Trimming at V came to 2 bases and at J to 2 bases, leaving 3 bases not matched to a gene. CDR1 KGHSH and CDR2 LQKENI come from the germline V gene. The DNA of the CDR3 is TGTGCCAGCTCACCAAGACAGGGTCCCTACAATGAGCAGTTCTTC. Translation gives CASSPRQGPYNEQFF.

The chain has TRBV7-2 and TRBJ1-6; D remains unclear. This CDR3 is built from 12 residues. V was trimmed by 4 bases and J by 13 bases, leaving 11 bases between them. Germline loops: CDR1 SGHTA, CDR2 FQGNSA. CDR3 nucleotide sequence: TGTGCCAGCAGCTACAGTATTTGGCCCCTCCACTTT. It yields the protein CASSYSIWPLHF.

The CDR3 reads CASSPLSLGANTEAFF. The CDR3 DNA reads as TGTGCCAGTAGCCCATTGTCCCTCGGAGCGAACACTGAAGCTTTCTTT. The gene calls are TRBV19 and TRBJ1-1; D is unresolved. Germline V lookup: CDR1 LNHDA, CDR2 SQIVND (reference sequence). This CDR3 region has 16 residues. V shed 6 bases and J shed 1 base, with 18 bases lying between them.

V is TRBV6-1 and J is TRBJ2-3; 12 bases fit TRBD2. V trimming: 4 bases; J trimming: 2 bases; junction bases outside the gene matches: 4. Germline CDR1 MNHNS, CDR2 SASEGT. The CDR3 loop spans 16 amino acids. The CDR3 DNA reads as TGTGCCAGCAGTGCGACTAGCGGGAGCTACACAGATACGCAGTATTTT. The encoded protein is CASSATSGSYTDTQYF.

This chain links TRBV7-9 with TRBJ2-7, with TRBD2 identical over 7 bases. The CDR3 spans 15 residues. The germline gives CDR1 SEHNR, CDR2 FQNEAQ (reference sequence). V gave up 5 bases and J gave up 0 bases; unmatched junction bases: 7. CDR3 coding DNA: TGTGCCAGCAGCCCACTAGCGCCAAGCTCCTACGAGCAGTACTTC. Translated, it gives CASSPLAPSSYEQYF.

This chain joins TRBV2 and TRBJ2-1; maybe TRBD2 (7 bases). CDR3 size: 14 residues. Trimming removed 6 bases at V and 8 bases at J, with 17 bases between. Germline loops: CDR1 SNHLY, CDR2 FYNNEI. The CDR3 sequence: CASSGGNGGHEQFF. CDR3 nucleotides: TGTGCCAGCAGCGGGGGGAATGGGGGCCATGAGCAGTTCTTC.

The J gene is TRBJ2-3, the V gene TRBV7-9; D is perhaps TRBD1 (5 bases). The CDR3 has 14 residues. V lost 5 bases to trimming and J lost 4 bases, with 13 bases between them. The germline CDR1 and CDR2 sequences are SEHNR and FQNEAQ (reference sequence). CDR3 protein: CASSPSVRADTQYF. CDR3 coding DNA: TGTGCCAGCAGCCCCTCGGTCAGGGCAGATACGCAGTATTTT. Based on the CDR3 plus reference TRBV7-9 and TRBJ2-3, the full variable domain is DTGVSQNPRHKITKRGQNVTFRCDPISEHNRLYWYRQTLGQGPEFLTYFQNEAQLEKSRLLSDRFSAERPKGSFSTLEIQRTEQGDSAMYLCASSPSVRADTQYFGPGTRLTVL.

The chain is built from TRBV27 and TRBJ1-3, with D perhaps matching TRBD1 (5 bases). The V gene lost 5 bases and the J gene lost 4 bases, with 12 bases spanning the gap. CDR3 length: 14 amino acids. CDR1 is MNHEY and CDR2 is SMNVEV in the germline V gene (reference sequence). This CDR3 is CASSPRVPGNTIYF. The CDR3 DNA is TGTGCCAGCAGTCCCAGGGTGCCCGGAAACACCATATATTTT.

The J gene is TRBJ1-2, the V gene TRBV11-3, with D possibly TRBD1 on 5 matching bases. In germline, CDR1 is SGHNT, CDR2 YENEEA. Trimming took off 5 bases at V and 2 bases at J, with 9 bases between the two ends. This CDR3 has 13 residues. The CDR3: CASSPTANYGYTF. The DNA for the CDR3 is TGTGCCAGCAGCCCGACAGCGAACTATGGCTACACCTTC.

The V call is TRBV2, the J call TRBJ1-6; D uncertain. This CDR3 has 11 amino acids. V was trimmed by 8 bases and J by 10 bases, leaving 9 bases between them. Germline CDR1 reads SNHLY; CDR2 reads FYNNEI. The CDR3 nucleotides are TGTGCCAGCCGCCTGGAGTCACCCCTCCACTTT. This sequence encodes CASRLESPLHF.

CDR3 DNA: TGTGCCTGGAGTGTACTGGAGACCGGGGAGCTGTTTTTT. It yields the protein CAWSVLETGELFF. This chain connects TRBV30 to TRBJ2-2; no firm D call. Trimming left V 0 bases short and J 5 bases short, with 7 bases between. CDR3 length: 13 amino acids. Germline CDR1 reads GTSNPN; CDR2 reads SVGIG (reference sequence).

The chain is built from TRBV6-5 and TRBJ1-2; 7 bases align to TRBD1. V shed 0 bases and J 4 bases; nucleotides not matched to a gene: 2. This CDR3 region has 14 residues. Germline V lookup: CDR1 MNHEY, CDR2 SVGAGI. CDR3 sequence reads: CASSYSWTGYGYTF. The CDR3 coding sequence is TGTGCCAGCAGTTACTCTTGGACAGGCTATGGCTACACCTTC.

This chain links TRBV29-1 with TRBJ2-3, with 7 bases identical to TRBD2. The V segment lost 7 bases and the J segment 5 bases; nucleotides outside the gene matches: 12. The CDR3 consists of 14 residues. Germline V gene sequence: CDR1 SQVTM, CDR2 ANQGSEA. CDR3 region: CSGLPFGGGDTQYF. CDR3 nucleotide sequence: TGCAGCGGGCTGCCTTTTGGGGGGGGAGATACGCAGTATTTT.

This chain connects TRBV30 to TRBJ2-5; maybe TRBD2 (5 bases). The better agreement between TRBJ2-7 and the DNA end casts doubt on the J call. The germline V gene encodes CDR1 GTSNPN and CDR2 SVGIG (reference sequence). The CDR3 sequence is 12 residues long. The CDR3, as DNA: TGTGCCTGGAGTGACAGCGGCTACGAGCAGTACTTC. This sequence encodes CAWSDSGYEQYF.

The J gene is TRBJ2-1, the V gene TRBV30; maybe TRBD2 (5 bases). This CDR3 comprises 11 residues. The germline V gene has CDR1 GTSNPN and CDR2 SVGIG (reference sequence). Trimming cost V 5 bases and J 10 bases, with 12 bases left between them. The CDR3 DNA follows: TGTGCCTGGGCGGGCGTAGGCGAGCAGTTCTTC. This encodes CAWAGVGEQFF.

The V and J genes are TRBV7-9 and TRBJ1-2; D is undetermined. Trimming removed 2 bases at V and 0 bases at J, with 13 bases between. This CDR3 is built from 16 residues. CDR1 and CDR2 from the germline V gene are SEHNR and FQNEAQ (reference sequence). In DNA form, the CDR3 reads TGTGCCAGCAGCTTAATGGCAGGCATAGCTAACTATGGCTACACCTTC. As protein: CASSLMAGIANYGYTF.

V usage is TRBV27 and J usage is TRBJ2-5; 7 bases map to TRBD1. The V and J ends lost 5 bases and 2 bases, in that order; junction bases with no gene match: 5. Germline V lookup: CDR1 MNHEY, CDR2 SMNVEV (reference sequence). CDR3 size: 14 residues. CDR3 coding DNA: TGTGCCAGCAGTCTTCGGACAGGACAAGAGACCCAGTACTTC. As protein: CASSLRTGQETQYF.

This clone was seen just once. The chain recombines TRBV18 with TRBJ2-3; 9 nucleotides agree with TRBD2. Losses at the gene ends were 8 bases for V and 2 bases for J; bases not matched to a gene: 8. CDR3 size: 15 residues. Germline V CDR1 and CDR2: KGHSH, LQKENI. The CDR3 DNA reads TGTGCCAGCACCTTGACTAGCGGAGACACAGATACGCAGTATTTT. Translating gives CASTLTSGDTDTQYF.

Details on this clone: The junction departs from the called germline gene at one end, perhaps through a read error. The gene calls are TRBV7-9 and TRBJ1-4; D remains ambiguous. This CDR3 region has 12 residues. CDR1 and CDR2 from the germline V gene are SEHNR and FQNEAQ (reference sequence). The CDR3 DNA sequence: TGTTCCAGCAGTTTCCTGAATGAAAAACTGTTTTTT. This encodes CSSSFLNEKLFF.

The CDR3: CASSLNALAERTGELFF. The CDR3 DNA follows: TGTGCCAGCAGCCTTAACGCTCTAGCGGAACGTACCGGGGAGCTGTTTTTT. The chain uses TRBV7-3 and TRBJ2-2; 7 bases align to TRBD2. J gave up 5 bases and V 5 bases, and 14 bases lay outside the gene matches. CDR3 length: 17 residues. Germline CDR1 and CDR2: SGHTA and FQGTGA.

This clone was seen only once. The chain links TRBV7-9 to TRBJ2-1, with D perhaps matching TRBD1 (5 bases). Per germline, CDR1 SEHNR and CDR2 FQNEAQ (reference sequence). The V and J ends lost 5 bases and 0 bases respectively, with 11 bases between them. The CDR3 sequence is 15 residues long. CDR3 bases: TGTGCCAGCAGCACGACAGTGAGCTCCTACAATGAGCAGTTCTTC. Translated: CASSTTVSSYNEQFF.

The V gene is TRBV25-1, the J gene TRBJ2-3, with D perhaps TRBD2 (5 bases). V was shortened by 0 bases and J by 0 bases, with 10 bases between the two germline ends. This CDR3 region has 16 residues. Germline V gene lookup returns CDR1 MGHDK and CDR2 SYGVNS. CDR3 nucleotide sequence: TGTGCCAGCAGTGAATACGGGCGGGTTAGCACAGATACGCAGTATTTT. Translation: CASSEYGRVSTDTQYF.